The next 10 T cell receptor beta chains were all read from a single sample in a study of cytomegalovirus exposure and HLA in healthy donors. Amplification used 60 Vbeta primers and 13 Jbeta primers. Sequencing was performed with immunoSEQ multiplex PCR; in TCRdb, only in-frame clones are kept and a portion is missing. The listing contains under 95,000 clones. Material: PBMCs. The receptors were sampled from a man aged 45 to 65 in good health and CMV-seronegative.

The chain recombines TRBV4-3 with TRBJ2-3; 11 nucleotides agree with TRBD2. Losses at the gene ends were 1 base for V and 5 bases for J; bases not matched to a gene: 8. CDR3 length equals 17 residues. Germline assignment: CDR1 LGHNA and CDR2 YSLEER. The CDR3 sequence is CASSQGILAGGVDTQYF. The CDR3 region has the DNA TGCGCCAGCAGCCAAGGAATCCTAGCGGGGGGAGTAGATACGCAGTATTTT.

This chain joins TRBV5-4 and TRBJ1-4, with D possibly matching TRBD1 (5 bases). CDR1 SGHNT and CDR2 YYREEE come from the germline V gene (reference sequence). This CDR3 spans 16 amino acids. V was shortened by 5 bases and J by 0 bases, with 14 bases between the two germline ends. CDR3 protein: CASSTGGVATNEKLFF. CDR3 DNA: TGTGCCAGCAGTACTGGAGGGGTTGCAACTAATGAAAAACTGTTTTTT.

The chain uses TRBV9 and TRBJ2-1, with 8 bases identical to TRBD2. The CDR3 sequence is 15 residues long. The trim removed 1 base at V and 5 bases at J, leaving 5 bases unmatched. CDR1 is SGDLS, CDR2 YYNGEE, per germline. DNA for the CDR3: TGTGCCAGCAGCGTAAAAGCGGGAGTTAACAATGAGCAGTTCTTC. Residues: CASSVKAGVNNEQFF.

This chain uses TRBV11-3 with TRBJ1-1; D may be TRBD1 (5 bases). The CDR3 has 14 residues. V lost 2 bases to trimming and J lost 5 bases, with 12 bases between them. Looked up from germline, CDR1 is SGHNT and CDR2 is YENEEA. The CDR3 region has the DNA TGTGCCAGCAGCTTAATGAGCGGGGGGACTGAAGCTTTCTTT. Translated, it gives CASSLMSGGTEAFF.

The chain combines TRBV5-6 with TRBJ1-5; D is undetermined. Looked up from germline, CDR1 is SGHDT and CDR2 is YYEEEE. The germline V and J ends were trimmed by 2 bases and 2 bases, with 5 bases remaining between them. The CDR3 contains 13 residues. The CDR3 sequence is CASSFLGNQPQHF. The CDR3 DNA reads as TGTGCCAGCAGCTTTCTCGGCAATCAGCCCCAGCATTTT. Combining the CDR3 with reference TRBV5-6 and TRBJ1-5 gives the whole variable domain DAGVTQSPTHLIKTRGQQVTLRCSPKSGHDTVSWYQQALGQGPQFIFQYYEEEERQRGNFPDRFSGHQFPNYSSELNVNALLLGDSALYLCASSFLGNQPQHFGDGTRLSIL.

This chain connects TRBV28 to TRBJ1-1; 9 nucleotides agree with TRBD1. The CDR3 is 16 amino acids. V gave up 5 bases and J gave up 5 bases; unmatched junction bases: 12. Germline-derived CDR1 and CDR2 are MDHEN and SYDVKM. CDR3 in amino acids: CASSDPQGAWGTEAFF. DNA of the CDR3: TGTGCCAGCAGTGACCCACAGGGGGCGTGGGGGACTGAAGCTTTCTTT.

This sequence joins TRBV29-1 and TRBJ2-2; 14 bases match TRBD2. The CDR3 spans 16 residues. J gave up 7 bases and V 5 bases, and 9 bases lay outside the gene matches. Germline assignment: CDR1 SQVTM and CDR2 ANQGSEA. CDR3 DNA: TGCAGCGTTAGAAGACTAGCGGGGGGGCCCTTCGGGGAGCTGTTTTTT. Translating gives CSVRRLAGGPFGELFF.

The chain combines TRBV9 with TRBJ1-2, with 7 nucleotides matching TRBD1. The CDR3 spans 16 residues. The V gene end was trimmed by 3 bases and the J gene end by 8 bases; junction bases not matched to a gene: 16. From germline, CDR1 is SGDLS and CDR2 YYNGEE. The CDR3 region has the DNA TGTGCCAGCAGCGCTGGGATGGGACAGCCCCCGGGGGGCTACACCTTC. Its protein is CASSAGMGQPPGGYTF.

The rearrangement uses TRBV19 and TRBJ1-1, with 8 bases matching TRBD1. This CDR3 comprises 15 residues. V trimming: 8 bases; J trimming: 1 base; junction bases outside the gene matches: 9. Germline-derived CDR1 and CDR2 are LNHDA and SQIVND (reference sequence). CDR3 sequence: CASERTGRGNTEAFF. The CDR3 nucleotides are TGTGCCAGTGAAAGGACAGGGAGGGGGAACACTGAAGCTTTCTTT.

The CDR3 loop is CASSERENEKLFF. As DNA, the CDR3 is TGTGCCAGCAGTGAAAGGGAGAATGAAAAACTGTTTTTT. The J gene is TRBJ1-4, the V gene TRBV6-1; D is uncertain. The CDR3 loop spans 13 amino acids. The ends were cut back, 2 bases at V and 5 bases at J, with 6 bases in the middle. Germline V gene sequence: CDR1 MNHNS, CDR2 SASEGT.